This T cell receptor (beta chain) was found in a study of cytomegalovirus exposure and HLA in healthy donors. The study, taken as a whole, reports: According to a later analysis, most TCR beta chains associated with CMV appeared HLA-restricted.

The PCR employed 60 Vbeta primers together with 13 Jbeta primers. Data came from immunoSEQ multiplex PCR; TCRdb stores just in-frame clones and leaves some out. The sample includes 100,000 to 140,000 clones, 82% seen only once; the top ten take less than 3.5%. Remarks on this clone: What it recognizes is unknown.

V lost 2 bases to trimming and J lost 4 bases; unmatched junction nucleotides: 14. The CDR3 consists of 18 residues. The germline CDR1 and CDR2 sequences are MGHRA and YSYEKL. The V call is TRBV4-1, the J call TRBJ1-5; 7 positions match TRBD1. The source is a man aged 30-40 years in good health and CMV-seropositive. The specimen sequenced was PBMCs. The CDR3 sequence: CASSQLLRQGPTNQPQHF. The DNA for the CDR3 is TGCGCCAGCAGCCAACTTCTCCGACAGGGCCCTACAAATCAGCCCCAGCATTTT.